The next 19 T cell receptor beta chains were all read from a single sample in a study of cytomegalovirus exposure and HLA in healthy donors. With 60 Vbeta and 13 Jbeta primers, the PCR was carried out. Assay used: immunoSEQ multiplex PCR; TCRdb lists only in-frame clones, some missing. Of 110,000 or so clones in the sample, more than 65% are singletons; the top ten hold under 7%. Sequenced input: PBMCs. The receptors shown here come from a man younger than 35 in good health and CMV-seropositive.

This rearrangement joins TRBV7-9 to TRBJ1-2; TRBD1 aligns across 8 bases. The V segment lost 4 bases and the J segment 7 bases; nucleotides outside the gene matches: 5. This CDR3 is built from 13 residues. Germline loops: CDR1 SEHNR, CDR2 FQNEAQ (reference sequence). CDR3 coding DNA: TGTGCCAGCAGCTCTCGGACAGGGACTGGCTACACCTTC. It yields the protein CASSSRTGTGYTF.

The chain combines TRBV5-4 with TRBJ1-3; D not resolved. V lost 4 bases, J lost 4 bases, and 15 bases lay in between. CDR1 is SGHNT, CDR2 YYREEE, per germline (reference sequence). The CDR3 extends over 15 amino acids. CDR3 in amino acids: CASSLTGNSGNTIYF. For the CDR3, the DNA is TGTGCCAGCAGCCTTACGGGAAATTCGGGAAACACCATATATTTT. The entire variable domain, with the rest obtained from reference TRBV5-4 and TRBJ1-3, is as follows: ETGVTQSPTHLIKTRGQQVTLRCSSQSGHNTVSWYQQALGQGPQFIFQYYREEENGRGNFPPRFSGLQFPNYSSELNVNALELDDSALYLCASSLTGNSGNTIYFGEGSWLTVV.

In DNA, the CDR3 is TGTGCCAGCAGTTTTAGTGTCGGAGGGAACATTCAGTACTTC. Its protein product is CASSFSVGGNIQYF. The chain couples TRBV28 to TRBJ2-4; D is perhaps TRBD2 (6 bases). The V and J ends lost 3 bases and 7 bases respectively, with 13 bases between them. The CDR3 runs to 14 residues. The germline CDR1 and CDR2 sequences are MDHEN and SYDVKM.

The V call is TRBV7-2, the J call TRBJ2-5; D remains unclear. The length of the CDR3 is 15 residues. Germline CDR1 is SGHTA and CDR2 is FQGNSA. With 3 bases removed from V and 4 bases from J, the gap between germline ends came to 15 bases. The CDR3 loop is CASSLGTSLPETQYF. The CDR3 DNA follows: TGTGCCAGCAGCTTGGGCACTTCCCTCCCAGAGACCCAGTACTTC.

This sequence joins TRBV19 and TRBJ2-1; 7 bases map to TRBD2. V shed 3 bases and J 1 base; nucleotides not matched to a gene: 6. There are 16 residues in the CDR3. Germline-derived CDR1 and CDR2 are LNHDA and SQIVND (reference sequence). The CDR3 nucleotides read TGTGCCAGTAGTATTTTAGCGCGGGGGTCCTACAATGAGCAGTTCTTC. It specifies CASSILARGSYNEQFF.

The chain uses TRBV6-4 and TRBJ1-3; D gene unclear. The CDR3 is 13 amino acids. Trimming removed 0 bases at V and 4 bases at J, with 4 bases between. Germline V gene lookup returns CDR1 MRHNA and CDR2 SNTAGT. The CDR3 sequence: CASSDSSGNTIYF. In DNA, the CDR3 is TGTGCCAGCAGTGACTCGAGCGGAAACACCATATATTTT.

This clone was seen once. The V call is TRBV5-1, the J call TRBJ1-1; 7 nucleotides match TRBD1. This CDR3 has 12 residues. Germline trimming cut 6 bases from V and 5 bases from J; bases unmatched to any gene: 4. Germline V gene lookup returns CDR1 SGHRS and CDR2 YFSETQ. CDR3 sequence (DNA): TGCGCCAGCAAGACGGACAGGACTGAAGCTTTCTTT. Protein product: CASKTDRTEAFF.

V gene TRBV27 combines with J gene TRBJ1-4; possibly TRBD1 for D (6 bases). This CDR3 is 15 amino acids long. V was clipped by 5 bases and J by 8 bases, with 18 bases between them. Germline CDR1 MNHEY, CDR2 SMNVEV (reference sequence). The CDR3 reads CASSTLGQFSEKLFF. CDR3 DNA: TGTGCCAGCAGTACCCTCGGACAGTTTTCGGAAAAACTGTTTTTT.

The chain links TRBV7-6 to TRBJ1-2; D remains unclear. The V end was cut by 5 bases, the J end by 8 bases, with 15 bases between. Germline V CDR1 and CDR2: SGHVS, FNYEAQ. This CDR3 is built from 13 residues. The CDR3 nucleotides read TGTGCCAGCAGCCCCCAGGCGGGGAGCGGCTACACCTTC. Protein: CASSPQAGSGYTF.

V is TRBV9 and J is TRBJ2-6, with D perhaps matching TRBD2 (5 bases). Trimming took off 4 bases at V and 0 bases at J, with 14 bases between the two ends. The CDR3 is 17 residues long. The germline gives CDR1 SGDLS, CDR2 YYNGEE. CDR3 region: CASSQRTGFSGANVLTF. In DNA form, the CDR3 reads TGTGCCAGCAGCCAACGGACTGGCTTCTCTGGGGCCAACGTCCTGACTTTC.

The chain carries TRBV27 and TRBJ2-1; TRBD2 matches 8 bases. The trim removed 4 bases at V and 4 bases at J, leaving 9 bases unmatched. The CDR3 is 16 amino acids. Per the germline V gene, CDR1 is MNHEY and CDR2 is SMNVEV (reference sequence). CDR3 bases: TGTGCCAGCAGTTCAAGACACGGGGGGGAGTACAATGAGCAGTTCTTC. It yields the protein CASSSRHGGEYNEQFF.

The chain joins TRBV4-2 to TRBJ1-4; the D gene is possibly TRBD1 (5 bases). V lost 7 bases, J lost 2 bases, and 8 bases lay in between. CDR1 is LGHNA, CDR2 YNFKEQ, per germline. The length of the CDR3 is 13 residues. The CDR3 coding sequence is TGTGCCAGCAATGGGGGGACTAATGAAAAACTGTTTTTT. This gives the protein CASNGGTNEKLFF.

The chain couples TRBV2 to TRBJ2-3; TRBD2 matches at 10 bases. The CDR3 is 15 residues long. V was pared by 6 bases and J by 2 bases, with 5 bases of the junction left unmatched. From germline, CDR1 is SNHLY and CDR2 FYNNEI. CDR3 loop: CASSVTSGFTDTQYF. CDR3 coding DNA: TGTGCCAGCAGCGTGACTAGCGGGTTCACAGATACGCAGTATTTT. Filled out from reference TRBV2 and TRBJ2-3, the complete variable domain reads EPEVTQTPSHQVTQMGQEVILRCVPISNHLYFYWYRQILGQKVEFLVSFYNNEISEKSEIFDDQFSVERPDGSNFTLKIRSTKLEDSAMYFCASSVTSGFTDTQYFGPGTRLTVL.

The CDR3 sequence: CAWADRGKAEAFF. The CDR3 nucleotides are TGTGCCTGGGCAGACAGGGGAAAGGCTGAAGCTTTCTTT. The chain uses TRBV30 and TRBJ1-1; TRBD1 aligns across 8 bases. Germline CDR1 is GTSNPN and CDR2 is SVGIG (reference sequence). This CDR3 is 13 amino acids long. The trim removed 5 bases at V and 6 bases at J, leaving 8 bases unmatched.

The chain joins TRBV5-5 to TRBJ2-7; maybe TRBD1 (6 bases). Germline V lookup: CDR1 SGHKS, CDR2 YYEKEE (reference sequence). The V end was cut by 4 bases, the J end by 6 bases, with 17 bases between. The CDR3 has 14 amino acids. CDR3: CASSPFTSGAEQYF. For the CDR3, the DNA is TGTGCCAGCAGCCCTTTTACCTCAGGGGCCGAGCAGTACTTC.

DNA of the CDR3: TGTGCCAGCAGTTCGCTTGGGACAGGGTCCTACGAGCAGTACTTC. This translates into CASSSLGTGSYEQYF. The chain joins TRBV27 to TRBJ2-7, with 9 nucleotides matching TRBD1. The germline V gene encodes CDR1 MNHEY and CDR2 SMNVEV (reference sequence). V shed 4 bases and J 1 base; nucleotides not matched to a gene: 5. The length of the CDR3 is 15 residues.

The chain joins TRBV28 to TRBJ1-2, with D tentatively TRBD1 (5 bases). V lost 3 bases, J lost 6 bases, and 11 bases lay in between. CDR1 is MDHEN, CDR2 SYDVKM, per germline. This CDR3 is built from 13 residues. The CDR3 bases are TGTGCCAGCAGTTTGCCAGGGCCGAATGGCTACACCTTC. Protein product: CASSLPGPNGYTF.

The genes are TRBV6-5 and TRBJ1-1; unclear D gene. From germline, CDR1 is MNHEY and CDR2 SVGAGI. Trimming removed 4 bases from V and 1 base from J, with 7 bases in between. The CDR3 sequence is 13 residues long. The CDR3 protein is CASSFTENTEAFF. The DNA for the CDR3 is TGTGCCAGCAGTTTTACAGAGAACACTGAAGCTTTCTTT.

The rearrangement joins TRBV18 to TRBJ1-5, with a weak D call TRBD1 (5 bases). CDR3 size: 17 residues. V was trimmed by 3 bases and J by 4 bases, leaving 19 bases between them. Germline CDR1 is KGHSH and CDR2 is LQKENI. This chain's CDR3 is CASSPGRQGEFNQPQHF. In DNA, the CDR3 is TGTGCCAGCTCACCCGGGCGGCAGGGTGAGTTTAATCAGCCCCAGCATTTT.